This T cell receptor (beta chain) stems from a study of T-cell reconstitution after alpha-beta-depleted transplantation in children. In this sample, this clonotype turned up many times. CDR3 size: 13 residues. Germline V gene sequence: CDR1 MGHDK, CDR2 SYGVNS. Trimming removed 5 bases from V and 9 bases from J, with 16 bases in between. This sample's TCRbeta library carried unique molecular identifier barcodes. A single record per CDR3 protein comes from TCRdb applying MiXCR to the PCR reads. There are some 250,000 distinct CDR3 sequences in the sample; approximately 12% occur only once, and about 2.6% lies in the top ten.

The rearrangement joins TRBV25-1 to TRBJ1-1; D remains unclear. This specimen was PBMCs from the stem cell graft donor, taken from the stem cell graft. The source is a human donor who donated a stem cell graft to a child with acute lymphoblastic leukemia. The CDR3 is CASSSPWQDKAFF. The CDR3 region has the DNA TGTGCCAGCAGTAGCCCCTGGCAGGATAAAGCTTTCTTT.